This T cell receptor beta chain was observed in a study of blood T cell repertoires in COVID-19. Study overall: PBMCs, B-cell-depleted T cells, or T cells were the source of the cDNA or gDNA that made up the material.

In the original processing: Nucleated cell number was recorded as an estimate derived from reference gene primer amplification. TCRdb's table, derived via immunoSEQ multiplex PCR, lists solely in-frame clones and lacks some. The V and J calls and clone size come from that table; D and trimming were worked out from the DNA. The sample has 330,000 or so clones, 80% to 95% seen once. The cohort comprised adults aged roughly 18 to 95 years residing in 20 to 25 US areas. Trimming stripped 6 bases from V and 6 bases from J, with 9 bases between. CDR3 length equals 12 residues. V gene TRBV12-3 or TRBV12-4 combines with J gene TRBJ2-1; D gene unclear. The sequenced sample was PBMCs or T cells enriched from blood (not recorded which). The clonotype comes from a woman in her thirties who had recovered from COVID-19. In DNA, the CDR3 is TGTGCCAGCAGCTCCTTTAGCAATGAGCAGTTCTTC. It encodes CASSSFSNEQFF.